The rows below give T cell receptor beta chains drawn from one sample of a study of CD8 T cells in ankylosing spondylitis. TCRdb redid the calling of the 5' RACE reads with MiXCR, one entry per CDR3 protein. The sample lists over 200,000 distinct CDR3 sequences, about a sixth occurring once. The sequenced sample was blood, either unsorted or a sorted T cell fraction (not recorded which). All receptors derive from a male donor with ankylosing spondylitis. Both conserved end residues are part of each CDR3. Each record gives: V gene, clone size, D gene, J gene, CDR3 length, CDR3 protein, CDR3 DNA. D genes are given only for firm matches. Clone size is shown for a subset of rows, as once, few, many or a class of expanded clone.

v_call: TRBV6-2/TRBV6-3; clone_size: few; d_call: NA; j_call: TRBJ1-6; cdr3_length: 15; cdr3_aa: CASSLQGSYNSPLHF; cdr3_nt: TGTGCCAGCAGCTTACAGGGAAGTTATAATTCACCCCTCCACTTT
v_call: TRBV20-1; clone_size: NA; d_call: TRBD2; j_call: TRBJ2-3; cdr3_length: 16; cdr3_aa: CSAPPRLAEGPDTQYF; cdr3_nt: TGCAGTGCCCCGCCTCGACTAGCGGAGGGACCAGATACGCAGTATTTT
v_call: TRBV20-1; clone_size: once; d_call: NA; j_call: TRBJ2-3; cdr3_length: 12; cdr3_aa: CSARMGSDTQYF; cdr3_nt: TGCAGTGCTAGAATGGGGTCAGATACGCAGTATTTT
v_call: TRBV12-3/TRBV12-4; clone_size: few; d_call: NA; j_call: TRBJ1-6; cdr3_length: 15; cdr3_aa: CASSWGASYNSPLHF; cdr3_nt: TGTGCCAGCAGCTGGGGCGCGTCCTATAATTCACCCCTCCACTTT
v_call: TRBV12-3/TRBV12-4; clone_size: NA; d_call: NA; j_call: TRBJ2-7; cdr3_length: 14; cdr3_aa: CASSWVEARGEQYF; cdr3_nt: TGTGCCAGCAGTTGGGTGGAAGCGAGGGGGGAGCAGTACTTC
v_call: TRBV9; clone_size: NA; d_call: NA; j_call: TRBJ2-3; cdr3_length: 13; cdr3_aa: CASSPGQPDTQYF; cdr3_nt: TGTGCCAGCAGCCCTGGACAGCCAGATACGCAGTATTTT
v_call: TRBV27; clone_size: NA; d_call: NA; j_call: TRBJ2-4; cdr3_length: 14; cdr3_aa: CASTGGEAKNIQYF; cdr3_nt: TGTGCCAGCACTGGCGGGGAAGCCAAAAACATTCAGTACTTC
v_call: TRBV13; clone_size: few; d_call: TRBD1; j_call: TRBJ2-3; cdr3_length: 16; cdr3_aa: CASSSTPGQGADTQYF; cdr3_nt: TGTGCCAGCAGCTCAACACCGGGACAGGGCGCAGATACGCAGTATTTT
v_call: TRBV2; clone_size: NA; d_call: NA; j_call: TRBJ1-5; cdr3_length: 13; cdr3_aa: CASSDWLNQPQHF; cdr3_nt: TGTGCCAGCAGTGATTGGTTAAATCAGCCCCAGCATTTT
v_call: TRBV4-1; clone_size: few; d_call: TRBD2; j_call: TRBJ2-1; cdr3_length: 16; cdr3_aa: CASSQVILAEDNEQFF; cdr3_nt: TGCGCCAGCAGCCAAGTTATACTAGCGGAGGACAATGAGCAGTTCTTC
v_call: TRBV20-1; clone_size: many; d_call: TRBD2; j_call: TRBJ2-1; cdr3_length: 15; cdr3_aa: CSAEDGTTSYNEQFF; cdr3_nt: TGCAGTGCTGAAGACGGGACTACGTCCTACAATGAGCAGTTCTTC